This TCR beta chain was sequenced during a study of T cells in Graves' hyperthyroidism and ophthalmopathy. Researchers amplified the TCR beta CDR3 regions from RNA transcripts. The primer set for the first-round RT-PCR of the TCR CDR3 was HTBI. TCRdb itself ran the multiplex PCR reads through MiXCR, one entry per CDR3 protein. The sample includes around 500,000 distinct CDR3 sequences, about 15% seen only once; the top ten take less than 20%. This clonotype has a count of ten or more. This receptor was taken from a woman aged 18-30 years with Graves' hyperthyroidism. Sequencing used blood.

The CDR3 nucleotides read TGTGCCAGCAGCCAAAACAGGGAAGGTCAGCCCCAGCATTTT. Translation gives CASSQNREGQPQHF. This rearrangement joins TRBV11-2 to TRBJ1-5, with D perhaps matching TRBD1 (6 bases). Trimming removed 5 bases from V and 6 bases from J, with 14 bases in between. The CDR3 runs 14 residues. The germline V gene encodes CDR1 SGHAT and CDR2 FQNNGV.